One T cell receptor (beta chain) is described in this entry. Its specificity is unknown. This CDR3 contains 15 residues. Per the germline V gene, CDR1 is MGHRA and CDR2 is YSYEKL. J gave up 9 bases and V 3 bases, and 11 bases lay outside the gene matches. The entry originates in a study of cytomegalovirus exposure and HLA in healthy donors. Whole-study findings and limits: The productive fraction for most TCR beta V segments was about 87% or about 30% in an earlier analysis. The likely origin of a cluster of highly shared sequence variants was a sequencing artifact.

The primer mix had 60 Vbeta and 13 Jbeta primers. In the original workflow: In a later analysis, around 10 million of tens of millions of unique beta chains occurred in at least two donors. TCRdb's copy holds only in-frame clones and misses some; the assay was immunoSEQ multiplex PCR. V and J calls and clone size come straight from that table; D and trimming were deduced from the DNA. This repertoire shows more than 110,000 clones, nearly 10% found once; its top ten account for 1.8%. This clonotype was obtained from a man in his fifties in good health and CMV-seronegative. Sequencing used PBMCs. This chain joins TRBV4-1 and TRBJ1-5; the match to TRBD1 covers 7 bases. The CDR3 DNA reads TGCGCCAGCAGCCACCCCGACAGGGAATCTCGGCCCCAGCATTTT. It specifies CASSHPDRESRPQHF.